This note documents a single T cell receptor beta chain sequence. Its antigen remains unknown. This record belongs to a study of post-analysis software for immune sequencing data. Looking at the study overall: Courses of disease covered relapsing-remitting, secondary progressive and progressive-relapsing multiple sclerosis.

The CDR3 totals 14 residues. Looked up from germline, CDR1 is MNHNS and CDR2 is SASEGT. V lost 3 bases, J lost 4 bases, and 4 bases stayed unmatched. The study's findings and limits: Patients used several TRBV segments, including TRBV5-6, TRBV5-1 and TRBV20-1, more often than controls. Multiple sclerosis patients had significantly lower normalized Chao1 diversity than controls. Strong co-clustering by F measure was evident for samples that had been prepared in the same batch.

cDNA libraries of TCR beta carried unique molecular identifiers. Each batch of about 0.95 to 11 million T cells produced 500,000 to 600,000 cDNA molecules. One entry per CDR3 protein results from TCRdb running MiXCR on the PCR reads. The sample lists some 690,000 distinct CDR3 sequences; roughly 27% were seen once. Input material: blood. The V and J genes are TRBV6-1 and TRBJ2-7; TRBD1 matches at 9 bases. This TCR derives from a girl aged 10-17 years with multiple sclerosis. CDR3: CASSEGGQGYEQYF. CDR3 DNA sequence: TGTGCCAGCAGTGAGGGGGGACAGGGTTACGAGCAGTACTTC.